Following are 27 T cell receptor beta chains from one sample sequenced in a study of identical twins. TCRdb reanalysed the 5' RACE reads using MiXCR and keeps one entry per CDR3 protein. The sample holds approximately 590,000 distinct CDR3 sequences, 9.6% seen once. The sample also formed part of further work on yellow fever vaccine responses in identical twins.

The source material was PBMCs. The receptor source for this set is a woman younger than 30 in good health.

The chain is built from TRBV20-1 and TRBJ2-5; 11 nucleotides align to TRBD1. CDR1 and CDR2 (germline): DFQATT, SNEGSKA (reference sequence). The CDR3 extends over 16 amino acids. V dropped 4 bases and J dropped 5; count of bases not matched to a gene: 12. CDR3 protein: CSAKDPDRGREETQYF. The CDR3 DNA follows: TGCAGTGCTAAGGACCCGGACAGGGGGCGCGAGGAGACCCAGTACTTC.

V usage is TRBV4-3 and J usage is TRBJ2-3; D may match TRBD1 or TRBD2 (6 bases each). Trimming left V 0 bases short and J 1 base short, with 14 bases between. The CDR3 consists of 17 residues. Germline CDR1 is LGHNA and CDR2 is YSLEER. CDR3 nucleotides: TGCGCCAGCAGCCAAGATCCTAGGGGGGCAGGCACAGATACGCAGTATTTT. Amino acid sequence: CASSQDPRGAGTDTQYF.

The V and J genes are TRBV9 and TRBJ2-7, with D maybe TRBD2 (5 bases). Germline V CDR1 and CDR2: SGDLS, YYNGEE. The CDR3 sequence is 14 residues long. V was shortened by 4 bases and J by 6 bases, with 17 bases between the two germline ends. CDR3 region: CASSRIDGMGEQYF. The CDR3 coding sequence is TGTGCCAGCAGCCGGATCGACGGGATGGGCGAGCAGTACTTC. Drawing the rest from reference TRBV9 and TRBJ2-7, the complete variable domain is DSGVTQTPKHLITATGQRVTLRCSPRSGDLSVYWYQQSLDQGLQFLIQYYNGEERAKGNILERFSAQQFPDLHSELNLSSLELGDSALYFCASSRIDGMGEQYFGPGTRLTVT.

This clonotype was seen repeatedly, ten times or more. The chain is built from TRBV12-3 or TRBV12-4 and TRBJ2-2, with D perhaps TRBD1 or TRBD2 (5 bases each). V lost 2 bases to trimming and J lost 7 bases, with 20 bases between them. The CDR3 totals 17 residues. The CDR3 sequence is CASSLIGHGGFIGELFF. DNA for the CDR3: TGTGCCAGCAGTTTAATAGGACATGGGGGTTTCATCGGGGAGCTGTTTTTT.

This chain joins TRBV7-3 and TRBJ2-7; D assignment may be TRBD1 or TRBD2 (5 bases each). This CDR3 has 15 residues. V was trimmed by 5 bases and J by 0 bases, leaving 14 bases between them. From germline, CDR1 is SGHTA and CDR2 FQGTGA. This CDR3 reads CASSRDGGSSYEQYF. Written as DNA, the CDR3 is TGTGCCAGCAGCCGGGATGGGGGATCCTCCTACGAGCAGTACTTC.

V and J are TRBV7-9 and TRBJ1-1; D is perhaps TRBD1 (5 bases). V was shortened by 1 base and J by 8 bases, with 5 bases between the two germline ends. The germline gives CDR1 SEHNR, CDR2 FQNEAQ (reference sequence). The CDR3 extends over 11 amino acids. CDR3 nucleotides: TGTGCCAGCAGCTTAGAGGGGGAAGCTTTCTTT. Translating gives CASSLEGEAFF.

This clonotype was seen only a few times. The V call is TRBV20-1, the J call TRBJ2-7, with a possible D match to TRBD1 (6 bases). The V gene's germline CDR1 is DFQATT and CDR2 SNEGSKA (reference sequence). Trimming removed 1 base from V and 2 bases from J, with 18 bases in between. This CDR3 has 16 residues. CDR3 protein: CSARGALGTYAYEQYF. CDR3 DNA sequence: TGCAGTGCTAGAGGGGCGTTGGGGACATACGCCTACGAGCAGTACTTC.

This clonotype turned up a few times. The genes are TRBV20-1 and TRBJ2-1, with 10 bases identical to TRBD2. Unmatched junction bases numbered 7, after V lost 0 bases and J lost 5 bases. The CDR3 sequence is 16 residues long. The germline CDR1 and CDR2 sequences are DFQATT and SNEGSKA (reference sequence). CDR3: CSARDRASGSHNEQFF. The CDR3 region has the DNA TGCAGTGCTAGAGATAGGGCTAGCGGGAGTCACAATGAGCAGTTCTTC.

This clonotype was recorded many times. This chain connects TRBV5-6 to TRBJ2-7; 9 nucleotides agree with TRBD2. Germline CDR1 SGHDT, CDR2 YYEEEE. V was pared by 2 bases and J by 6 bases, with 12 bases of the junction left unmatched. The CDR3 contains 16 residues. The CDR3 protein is CASSFRGSGGNREQYF. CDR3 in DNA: TGTGCCAGCAGCTTCAGGGGTAGCGGGGGAAACCGCGAGCAGTACTTC. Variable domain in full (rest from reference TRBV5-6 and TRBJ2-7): DAGVTQSPTHLIKTRGQQVTLRCSPKSGHDTVSWYQQALGQGPQFIFQYYEEEERQRGNFPDRFSGHQFPNYSSELNVNALLLGDSALYLCASSFRGSGGNREQYFGPGTRLTVT.

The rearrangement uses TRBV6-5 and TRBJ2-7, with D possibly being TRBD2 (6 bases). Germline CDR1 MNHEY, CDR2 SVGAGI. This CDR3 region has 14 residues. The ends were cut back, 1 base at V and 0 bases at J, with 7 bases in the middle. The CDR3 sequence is CASSYLDYSYEQYF. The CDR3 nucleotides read TGTGCCAGCAGTTACTTGGACTACTCCTACGAGCAGTACTTC.

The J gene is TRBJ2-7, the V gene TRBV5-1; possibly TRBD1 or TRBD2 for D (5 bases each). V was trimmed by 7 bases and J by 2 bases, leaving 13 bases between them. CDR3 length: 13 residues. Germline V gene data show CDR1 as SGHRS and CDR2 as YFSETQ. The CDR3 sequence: CASSGTSAYEQYF. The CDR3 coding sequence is TGCGCCAGCTCCGGGACCTCCGCCTACGAGCAGTACTTC.

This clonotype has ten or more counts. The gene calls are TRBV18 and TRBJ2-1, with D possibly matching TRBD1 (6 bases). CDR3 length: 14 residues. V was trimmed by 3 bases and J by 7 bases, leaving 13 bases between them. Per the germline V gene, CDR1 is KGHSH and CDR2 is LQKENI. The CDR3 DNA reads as TGTGCCAGCTCACCTGCCGGACAGTTGAATGAGCAGTTCTTC. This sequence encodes CASSPAGQLNEQFF.

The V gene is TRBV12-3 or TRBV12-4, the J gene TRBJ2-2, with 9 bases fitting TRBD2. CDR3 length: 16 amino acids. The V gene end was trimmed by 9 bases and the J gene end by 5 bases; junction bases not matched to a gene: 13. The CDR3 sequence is CASSSGTSLVTGELFF. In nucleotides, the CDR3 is TGTGCCAGTTCTAGCGGGACAAGTTTAGTGACCGGGGAGCTGTTTTTT.

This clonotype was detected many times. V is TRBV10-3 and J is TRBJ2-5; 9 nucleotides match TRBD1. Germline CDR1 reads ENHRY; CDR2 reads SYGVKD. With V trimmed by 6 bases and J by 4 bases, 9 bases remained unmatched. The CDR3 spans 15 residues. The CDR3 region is CAIRKGQGSGETQYF. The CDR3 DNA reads TGTGCCATCAGGAAGGGACAGGGTTCGGGAGAGACCCAGTACTTC.

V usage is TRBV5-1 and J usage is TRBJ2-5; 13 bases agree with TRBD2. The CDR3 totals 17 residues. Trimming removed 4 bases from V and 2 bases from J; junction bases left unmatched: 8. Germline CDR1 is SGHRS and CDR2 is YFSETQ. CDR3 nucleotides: TGCGCCAGCAGCCTAGGACTAGCGGGGGACTTACAAGAGACCCAGTACTTC. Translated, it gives CASSLGLAGDLQETQYF.

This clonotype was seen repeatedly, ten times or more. The CDR3 coding sequence is TGCGCCAGCAGCCCTGGACTAGCGGGAGGCATTCCCTACGAGCAGTACTTC. This sequence encodes CASSPGLAGGIPYEQYF. This chain links TRBV4-3 with TRBJ2-7; the match to TRBD2 covers 14 bases. Trimming took 4 bases from V and 2 from J; bases not matched to a gene: 7. Per germline, CDR1 LGHNA and CDR2 YSLEER. CDR3 length: 17 residues.

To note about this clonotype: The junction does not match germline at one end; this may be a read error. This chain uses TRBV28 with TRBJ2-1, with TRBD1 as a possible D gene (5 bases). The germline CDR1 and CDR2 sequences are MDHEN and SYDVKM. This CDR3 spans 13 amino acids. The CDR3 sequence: CALGQGSNKEQFF. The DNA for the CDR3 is TGTGCCCTTGGGCAGGGTTCGAACAAAGAGCAGTTCTTC.

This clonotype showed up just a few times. The CDR3 reads CASSSPPRDSSYEQYF. In nucleotides, the CDR3 is TGTGCCAGCAGTTCACCCCCTCGGGACAGCTCCTACGAGCAGTACTTC. J is TRBJ2-7 and V is TRBV27; 7 bases align to TRBD1. V trimming: 4 bases; J trimming: 0 bases; junction bases outside the gene matches: 9. The CDR3 loop spans 16 amino acids. The germline V gene has CDR1 MNHEY and CDR2 SMNVEV (reference sequence).

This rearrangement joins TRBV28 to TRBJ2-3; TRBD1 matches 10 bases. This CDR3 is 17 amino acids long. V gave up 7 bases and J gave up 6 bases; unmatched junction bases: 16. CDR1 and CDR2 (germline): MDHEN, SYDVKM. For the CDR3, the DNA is TGTGCCAGCATTTCGATGGAGGGACAGGGGTTTAGTGATACGCAGTATTTT. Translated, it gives CASISMEGQGFSDTQYF.

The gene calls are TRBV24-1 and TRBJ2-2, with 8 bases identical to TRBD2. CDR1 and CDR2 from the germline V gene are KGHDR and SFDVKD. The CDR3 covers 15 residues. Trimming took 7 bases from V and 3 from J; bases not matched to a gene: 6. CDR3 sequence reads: CATSSGTSDTGELFF. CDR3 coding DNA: TGTGCCACCAGCTCGGGGACTAGTGACACCGGGGAGCTGTTTTTT.

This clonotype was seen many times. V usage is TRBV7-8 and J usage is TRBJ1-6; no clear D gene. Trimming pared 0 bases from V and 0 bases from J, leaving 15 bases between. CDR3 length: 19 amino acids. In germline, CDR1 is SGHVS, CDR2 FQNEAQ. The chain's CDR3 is CASSLARAFEDSYNSPLHF. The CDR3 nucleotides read TGTGCCAGCAGCTTAGCGCGGGCGTTTGAGGACTCCTATAATTCACCCCTCCACTTT.

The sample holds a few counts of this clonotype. CDR3 protein: CASSLIRDSYGYTF. CDR3 DNA: TGTGCCAGCAGCTTAATCCGGGACAGCTATGGCTACACCTTC. This chain links TRBV7-2 with TRBJ1-2; 7 positions agree with TRBD1. This CDR3 contains 14 residues. In germline, CDR1 is SGHTA, CDR2 FQGNSA. J gave up 4 bases and V 2 bases, and 4 bases lay outside the gene matches.

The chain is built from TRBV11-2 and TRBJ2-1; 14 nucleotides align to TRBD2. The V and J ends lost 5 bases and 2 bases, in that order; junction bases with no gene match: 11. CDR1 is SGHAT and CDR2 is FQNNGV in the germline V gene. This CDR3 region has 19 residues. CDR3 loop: CASSHGTSGRNHPYNEQFF. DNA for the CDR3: TGTGCCAGCAGCCACGGGACTAGCGGGAGAAATCACCCCTACAATGAGCAGTTCTTC.

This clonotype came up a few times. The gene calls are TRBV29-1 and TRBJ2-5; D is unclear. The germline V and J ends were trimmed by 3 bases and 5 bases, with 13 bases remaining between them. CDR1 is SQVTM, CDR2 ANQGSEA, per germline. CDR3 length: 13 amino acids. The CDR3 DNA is TGCAGCGTTGACTTCGGGCGTCGGGAGACCCAGTACTTC. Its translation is CSVDFGRRETQYF. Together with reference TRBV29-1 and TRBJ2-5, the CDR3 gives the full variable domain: SAVISQKPSRDICQRGTSLTIQCQVDSQVTMMFWYRQQPGQSLTLIATANQGSEATYESGFVIDKFPISRPNLTFSTLTVSNMSPEDSSIYLCSVDFGRRETQYFGPGTRLLVL.

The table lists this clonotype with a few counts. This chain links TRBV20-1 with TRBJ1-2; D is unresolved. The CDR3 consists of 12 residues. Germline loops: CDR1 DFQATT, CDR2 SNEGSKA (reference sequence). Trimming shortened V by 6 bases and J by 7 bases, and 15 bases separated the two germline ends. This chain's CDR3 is CSALSPPFGYTF. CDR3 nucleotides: TGCAGTGCCCTCTCGCCGCCGTTTGGCTACACCTTC.

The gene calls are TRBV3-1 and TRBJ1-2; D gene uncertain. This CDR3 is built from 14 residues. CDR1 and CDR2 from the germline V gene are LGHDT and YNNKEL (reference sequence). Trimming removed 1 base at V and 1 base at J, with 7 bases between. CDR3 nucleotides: TGTGCCAGCAGCCAAGGGCAAATTAACTATGGCTACACCTTC. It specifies CASSQGQINYGYTF.

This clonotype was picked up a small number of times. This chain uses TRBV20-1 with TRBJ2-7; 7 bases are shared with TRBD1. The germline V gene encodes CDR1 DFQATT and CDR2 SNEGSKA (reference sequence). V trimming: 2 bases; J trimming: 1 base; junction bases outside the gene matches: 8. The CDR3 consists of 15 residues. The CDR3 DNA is TGCAGTGCTAGATCGTCGGGACAGATATCCTACGAGCAGTACTTC. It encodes CSARSSGQISYEQYF.